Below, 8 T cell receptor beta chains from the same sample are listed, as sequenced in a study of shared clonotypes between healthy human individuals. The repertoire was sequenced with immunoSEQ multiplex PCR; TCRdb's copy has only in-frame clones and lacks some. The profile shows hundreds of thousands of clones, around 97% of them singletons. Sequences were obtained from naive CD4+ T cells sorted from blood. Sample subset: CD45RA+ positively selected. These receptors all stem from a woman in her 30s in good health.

CDR3 residues: CASSLSGGGETQYF. The CDR3 DNA sequence: TGCGCCAGCAGCTTGTCCGGGGGCGGTGAGACCCAGTACTTC. This rearrangement joins TRBV5-1 to TRBJ2-5, with D perhaps being TRBD1 or TRBD2 (6 bases each). The CDR3 is 14 residues long. Deletions cut 1 base from V and 5 bases from J, with 12 bases between. CDR1 is SGHRS and CDR2 is YFSETQ in the germline V gene.

CDR3 sequence reads: CASHRAAYSNQPQHF. In DNA form, the CDR3 reads TGTGCCAGTCACAGGGCGGCGTATAGCAATCAGCCCCAGCATTTT. The J gene is TRBJ1-5, the V gene TRBV28; D perhaps matches TRBD1 (6 bases). Germline CDR1 and CDR2: MDHEN and SYDVKM. The CDR3 sequence is 15 residues long. V was clipped by 9 bases and J by 0 bases, with 15 bases between them. The whole variable domain, filled in from reference TRBV28 and TRBJ1-5, reads DVKVTQSSRYLVKRTGEKVFLECVQDMDHENMFWYRQDPGLGLRLIYFSYDVKMKEKGDIPEGYSVSREKKERFSLILESASTNQTSMYLCASHRAAYSNQPQHFGDGTRLSIL.

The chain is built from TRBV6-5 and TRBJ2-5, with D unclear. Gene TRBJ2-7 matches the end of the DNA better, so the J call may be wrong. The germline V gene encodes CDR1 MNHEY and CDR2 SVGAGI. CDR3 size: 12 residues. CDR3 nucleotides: TGTGCCAGCAGTTACCCTACCTACGAGCAGTACTTC. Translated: CASSYPTYEQYF.

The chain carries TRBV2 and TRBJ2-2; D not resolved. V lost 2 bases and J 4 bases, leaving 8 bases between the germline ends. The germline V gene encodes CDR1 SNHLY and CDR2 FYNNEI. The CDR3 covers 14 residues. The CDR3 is CASSEWATTGELFF. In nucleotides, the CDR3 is TGTGCCAGCAGTGAATGGGCCACCACCGGGGAGCTGTTTTTT.

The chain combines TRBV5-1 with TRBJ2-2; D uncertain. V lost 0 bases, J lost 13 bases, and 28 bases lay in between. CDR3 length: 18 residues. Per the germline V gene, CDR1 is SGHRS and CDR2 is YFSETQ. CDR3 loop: CASSLVPPGPPAPISLFF. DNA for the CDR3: TGCGCCAGCAGCTTGGTCCCACCGGGCCCCCCGGCCCCCATATCGCTGTTTTTT.

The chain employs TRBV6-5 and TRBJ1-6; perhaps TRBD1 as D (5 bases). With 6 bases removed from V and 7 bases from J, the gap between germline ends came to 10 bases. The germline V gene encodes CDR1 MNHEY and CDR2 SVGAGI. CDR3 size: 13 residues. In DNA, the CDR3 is TGTGCCAGCAGAAGGACAACGAATTCACCCCTCCACTTT. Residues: CASRRTTNSPLHF.

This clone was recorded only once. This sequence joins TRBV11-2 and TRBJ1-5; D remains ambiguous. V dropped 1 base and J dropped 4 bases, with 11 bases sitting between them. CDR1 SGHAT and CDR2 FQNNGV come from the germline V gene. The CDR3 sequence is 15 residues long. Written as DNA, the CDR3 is TGTGCCAGCAGCTTAGCGCCCGACGCTAATCAGCCCCAGCATTTT. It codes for CASSLAPDANQPQHF.

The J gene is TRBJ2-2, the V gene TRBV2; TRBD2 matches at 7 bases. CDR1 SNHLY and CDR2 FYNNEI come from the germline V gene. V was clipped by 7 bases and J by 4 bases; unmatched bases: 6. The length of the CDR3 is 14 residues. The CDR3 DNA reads TGTGCCAGCATGTCGGGGGGTTTCACCGGGGAGCTGTTTTTT. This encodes CASMSGGFTGELFF.